Included here is one TCR beta chain sequence, with context. Its antigen is not known. This specimen comes from a study of cytomegalovirus exposure and HLA in healthy donors. Study conclusions and caveats: A link between a missense DCLRE1C variant and TCR beta V- and J-gene trimming emerged from a later analysis. When presence/absence was analysed, sequencing depth was taken to be roughly uniform across donors. Among TCR beta chains, those listed as cytomegalovirus-associated numbered approximately 150.

Germline assignment: CDR1 LNHDA and CDR2 SQIVND (reference sequence). The CDR3 consists of 15 residues. Losses at the gene ends were 3 bases for V and 3 bases for J; bases not matched to a gene: 7. The PCR was carried out with 60 Vbeta primers and 13 Jbeta primers. Assay: immunoSEQ multiplex PCR; the TCRdb copy retains only in-frame clones and omits some. The table includes about 140,000 clones, roughly 77% detected once. Sequencing input: PBMCs. The chain combines TRBV19 with TRBJ1-1, with 7 bases fitting TRBD1. The clonotype comes from a middle-aged man in good health and CMV-seronegative. CDR3 amino acids: CASSIHLTGDTEAFF. In DNA form, the CDR3 reads TGTGCCAGTAGTATCCATCTAACAGGGGACACTGAAGCTTTCTTT.